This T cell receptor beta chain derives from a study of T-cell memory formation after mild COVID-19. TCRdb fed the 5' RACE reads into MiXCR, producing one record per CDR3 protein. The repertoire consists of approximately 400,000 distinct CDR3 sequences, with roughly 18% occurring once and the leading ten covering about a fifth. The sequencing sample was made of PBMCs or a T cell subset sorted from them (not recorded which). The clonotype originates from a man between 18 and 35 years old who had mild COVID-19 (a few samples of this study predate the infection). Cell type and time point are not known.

The CDR3 loop reads CATSDAAGGDNEQFF. In DNA, the CDR3 is TGTGCCACCAGTGATGCCGCCGGCGGGGACAATGAGCAGTTCTTC. The chain employs TRBV24-1 and TRBJ2-1; tentative D call: TRBD2 (6 bases). The CDR3 consists of 15 residues. Germline V gene data show CDR1 as KGHDR and CDR2 as SFDVKD. V was clipped by 3 bases and J by 5 bases, with 13 bases between them.